Listed below are T cell receptor delta chains from one sample, sequenced in a study of Vδ1+ human thymocytes. TCRdb re-called the multiplex PCR reads with CATT. The sample comprises around 76,000 delta-chain clones, about 38% of which are singletons, and approximately 0.25% rests with the top ten. The material sequenced was Vdelta1+ gamma-delta thymocytes from the thymus. These receptors originate from a boy younger than two who had congenital heart surgery. Each CDR3 is given with its conserved first and last residue. Not every row has a clone size; where given, it reads once, few, many or a size class.

V	size	length	CDR3
TRDV1	few	20	CALGELELNGNWAAGDKLIF
TRDV1	.	21	CALGDSPSVLGDTPYTDKLIF
TRDV1	.	23	CALGEVVSVTNWGIREGTDKLIF
TRDV1	.	18	CALGELYPYWGICGKLIF
TRDV1	.	19	CALGESGVSTTGYTDKLIF
TRDV1	.	19	CALGETLPARTGGPDKLIF
TRDV1	.	18	CALGARLYAGGSYDKLIF
TRDV1	.	21	CALGESTGGYAKGVYTDKLIF
TRDV1	.	19	CAPLSPYWGLPPYTDKLIF
TRDV1	.	21	CALGDALFLQLGDTLRRALIF
TRDV1	few	22	CALGERSSIPYWGIRGADKLIF
TRDV1	.	19	CALGDPSWGIPLETDKLIF
TRDV1	.	18	CARGEPSLPTSGCSKLIF
TRDV1	.	19	CALGELRGYWGRYTDKLIF
TRDV1	.	17	CALGEPPGGTYTDKLIF
TRDV1	.	15	CALGEALADWGELIF
TRDV1	.	20	CALWAQGSYDGGELAGKLIF
TRDV1	.	22	CALGETQPSYTYYWGIPDKLIF
TRDV1	.	16	CALGDHFGGYIDKLIF
TRDV1	.	14	CALGYGGRTDKLIF